In this sample, the clone carrying this TCR beta chain turned up a few times. For the second PCR, which ran for roughly 6 to 12 cycles, a sample-barcoded 5' primer and a J-beta primer mix were used. MiXCR, run by TCRdb on the 5' RACE reads, gives a single entry per CDR3 protein. The profile shows hundreds of thousands of distinct CDR3 sequences, 21% of them singletons. The sample is drawn from a study of blood T cells in healthy people across ages. The sequence was obtained from a man in his 70s in good health. Material: blood.

The CDR3 DNA reads as TGTGCCAGCAGCTATATACAGGGAGGCACTGAAGCTTTCTTT. Protein: CASSYIQGGTEAFF. The chain carries TRBV7-9 and TRBJ1-1; TRBD1 is a possible D gene (6 bases). The CDR3 sequence is 14 residues long. V lost 4 bases, J lost 4 bases, and 13 bases lay in between. Germline V lookup: CDR1 SEHNR, CDR2 FQNEAQ (reference sequence). The variable domain in full, with the rest retrieved from reference TRBV7-9 and TRBJ1-1, is DTGVSQNPRHKITKRGQNVTFRCDPISEHNRLYWYRQTLGQGPEFLTYFQNEAQLEKSRLLSDRFSAERPKGSFSTLEIQRTEQGDSAMYLCASSYIQGGTEAFFGQGTRLTVV.